This record looks at one TCR beta chain sequence and its context. The data stem from a study of CD8+CD57+ T cells in acquired aplastic anemia. Trimming took 4 bases from V and 2 from J; bases not matched to a gene: 7. The CDR3 extends over 16 amino acids. Genomic DNA acted as the template from which TCR beta VDJ combination and CDR3 sequence profiling were carried out. A single record per CDR3 protein comes from TCRdb applying MiXCR to the reads. Of 400,000 to 450,000 distinct CDR3 sequences in the sample, 55% to 70% were seen once. The source material was sorted CD4+, CD8+, or CD8+CD57+ T cells (not recorded which) from PBMCs. The rearrangement joins TRBV12-3 or TRBV12-4 to TRBJ2-5, with TRBD2 matching 10 bases. The sequence was collected from a human donor in good health, serving as a control. CDR3 amino acids: CASSWRLAGTQETQYF. Written as DNA, the CDR3 is TGTGCCAGCAGTTGGCGACTAGCGGGCACTCAAGAGACCCAGTACTTC.